This T cell receptor beta chain originates from a study of identical twins. Broader study findings: Models underestimated TCR alpha sharing (out-of-frame) in monozygotic twins. Interpretation of the results relied on cross-sectional statistical analysis and not on following the same donors.

This clonotype came up many times. Its antigen is not known. TCRdb reanalysed the 5' RACE reads using MiXCR and keeps one entry per CDR3 protein. The sample holds over 550,000 distinct CDR3 sequences, just over 7% seen once. This CDR3 has 13 residues. Trimming left V 8 bases short and J 1 base short, with 14 bases between. Germline V CDR1 and CDR2: SQVTM, ANQGSEA. The same data also went into a second study, on yellow fever vaccine responses in identical twins.

The chain couples TRBV29-1 to TRBJ1-2, with D possibly matching TRBD1 (5 bases). The sample was PBMCs. This receptor was obtained from a woman between 18 and 30 years old in good health. As DNA, the CDR3 is TGCAGCACGCGGGACGTCGGTAACTATGGCTACACCTTC. It yields the protein CSTRDVGNYGYTF.